This T cell receptor beta chain was found in a study of CD8 T cells in acute hepatitis C reinfection (dated by TCRdb to 2020 to 2023). For the study in its entirety: This study examined the TCRbeta repertoire of CD8+ T cells that recognize the HCV NS3-1073 epitope, both during acute infection and after viral clearance. Four spontaneous resolvers provided paired acute and follow-up samples. What the work shows at the level of the full study, not this receptor alone: High diversity was observed in NS3-1073 specific repertoires, and no significant differences in diversity were found between acute resolver, follow-up resolver and acute chronic samples. No follow-up repertoires were available for chronically infected subjects, since NS3-1073 specific cells were too rare to be sorted. Roughly 14 public clonotypes were found regardless of outcome; one public clonotype used V04-02/J02-02. CDR3 sequences shared with other epitopes were rarely observed, and exact matching may have been limited by differing sequencing approaches. Preferential use of the TRBV04 and TRBV06 gene families was observed in all groups, and this preferential usage was not explained by overrepresentation in the naive pool. Only the TCRbeta chain was sequenced in bulk, so alphabeta pairing of public clonotypes could not be determined.

The FACS-sorted cells had their genomic DNA extracted, and the commercial immunoSEQ service was used to sequence the TCRbeta chains. The paper's processing steps were these. Repertoire data were analyzed with ImmunoSEQ Analyzer software v3.0 and R v3.5.1. Only productive rearrangements were analyzed, as sequences containing stop codons or out-of-frame rearrangements were removed. Simpson diversity, Shannon entropy, CDR3 length and nucleotide addition metrics were supplied by the sequencing provider. Based on frequency, clonotypes were placed into dominant, sub-dominant, low or lowest abundance groups, and clonotypes under 0.1% were left out of most analyses. Any CDR3 amino acid clonotype present in at least two subjects at a cumulative frequency of at least 0.5% was labeled public. TCRdb took this table from immuneACCESS and kept in-frame rearrangements with V and J called. Such tables lack part of the clones; where checked against another copy, unresolved V genes explain under half of the gap, and the rest is unexplained. The DNA was the basis for D and trimming; V, J and clone size are from that table. The sample includes 38,000 or so clones, with just under 90% observed a single time. The ten largest clones capture roughly 0.48% of the sample.

Notes on this clone: Its antigen is unknown. Nothing much larger sits one base from this clone, and base qualities are not available.

The time point label, read with the paper, signifies: naive CD8 control sorted from an acute-time-point sample. Enrolled in the Montreal Hepatitis C Cohort (HEPCO) in Canada, the donors were people who inject drugs, and these donors were followed every 3 months. Acute primary HCV infection was defined by a positive HCV RNA or antibody test following a negative test within the previous 24 weeks. CD3, CD8 and CD45RO antibodies were used for surface staining, and dead cells were excluded with an aqua fixable dye. The cohort also had a handful of subjects who developed chronic infection, defined as being HCV RNA positive at 24 weeks. From thawed, previously cryostored peripheral blood mononuclear cells, CD8+ T cells were purified through negative selection performed by means of the MACS CD8+ T cell Isolation Kit. Cells were sorted on a BD FACSAria II cell sorter. The CDR3, cysteine through phenylalanine, is 15 amino acids long. The retained sequence is limited to the CDR3, 45 bases, with the frame set at the first base. For CDR1 and CDR2, the germline V gene lists SGHAT and FQNNGV. At the junction V is shortened by 3 bases and J by 1 base, with 10 bases in between.

In this chain, TRBV11-2 is recombined with TRBJ2-1; the best D guess is TRBD2, with 6 bases matching. The sample consisted of naive CD8+ T cells from PBMCs. In light of the paper, this sample's cell subset or site label describes: sorted total naive CD45RO-negative CD8+ T cells. The origin of this receptor is a man aged 30 to 45 with chronic hepatitis C. The encoded CDR3 is CASSFHGRSYNEQFF. In nucleotide form, the sequence is TGTGCCAGCAGCTTTCACGGGAGATCCTACAATGAGCAGTTCTTC. The entire variable domain, with the stretches around the CDR3 drawn from the reference TRBV11-2 and TRBJ2-1 proteins, is EAGVAQSPRYKIIEKRQSVAFWCNPISGHATLYWYQQILGQGPKLLIQFQNNGVVDDSQLPKDRFSAERLKGVDSTLKIQPAKLEDSAVYLCASSFHGRSYNEQFFGPGTRLTVL.